This T cell receptor beta chain was identified in a study of vaccination and CD4 T cells after COVID-19. V was clipped by 4 bases and J by 3 bases, with 10 bases between them. From germline, CDR1 is SGHRS and CDR2 YFSETQ. CDR3 length: 13 amino acids. Sequenced with the Oncomine TCR Beta short-read assay was DNA taken from cultured CD4+ T cells. TCRdb called the PCR reads again in MiXCR, with one record for every CDR3 protein. This sample has about 13,000 distinct CDR3 sequences, with roughly 52% found just once. This clonotype was seen just once. Antigen unknown. Treatment of the sample: roughly 11-day PBMC culture with coronavirus spike peptide pools or control peptides (ViraFEST assay).

The specimen sequenced was CD4+ T cells from blood, cultured in vitro. The TCR was taken from a human donor who had recovered from COVID-19. The chain employs TRBV5-1 and TRBJ1-2; D remains unclear. For the CDR3, the DNA is TGCGCCAGCAGCCCCTCAACTTACTATGGCTACACCTTC. Its protein is CASSPSTYYGYTF.